The sequence of this TCR beta chain was determined in a study of T cells expressing NK-cell markers. Overall study results and limits: The study found these clonotypes also leading the CD3+CD56-NKG2C+ fraction in a few donors. In a group of 5 to 7 donors, dominant NKG2C+ clonotypes represented 1.0-7.0% of CD8+ T cells.

Of note for this clonotype: What it recognizes is unknown.

TCR beta cDNA was generated via 5'RACE template switching incorporating UMIs. TCRdb re-analyzed the 5' RACE reads; it lists each CDR3 protein once, without DNA. This repertoire comprises around 380,000 distinct CDR3 sequences; its ten largest clones make up around 10%. Germline V gene sequence: CDR1 SGHNT, CDR2 YENEEA. The CDR3 totals 15 residues. The clonotype originates from a woman between 50 and 59 years old in good health. The sequenced sample was blood T cells: a sorted CD56 or NKG2C T cell subset, CD4+ or CD8+ T cells, or bulk PBMC T cells (not recorded which). The rearrangement joins TRBV11-3 to TRBJ2-1; TCRdb calls TRBD2, which cannot be checked without DNA. The CDR3 is CASSLLAGGALGQFF.